These T cell receptor beta chains were read from a single sample in a study of OX40 agonist ivuxolimab in advanced cancers. Measured with immunoSEQ multiplex PCR; TCRdb has only the in-frame clones, and not every one. The sample holds about 89,000 clones; roughly 90% are singletons and the top ten take 0.6% to 0.8%. The material sequenced was CD4+ or CD8+ T cells sorted from blood, taken in a trial of the OX40 agonist ivuxolimab. These receptors all come from an adult with an advanced solid tumor such as melanoma, head and neck, liver or kidney cancer. Both conserved end residues are part of each CDR3. The order of the fields is J gene, D gene, V gene, clone size, CDR3 protein, CDR3 DNA. A D gene is named only where the DNA matches it firmly. Not all rows give a size; the values are once, few, many and, for expanded clones, a class.

J: TRBJ1-1; D: -; V: TRBV28; size: -; CDR3: CASSPPGGLYAFF; DNA: TGTGCCAGCAGTCCCCCGGGGGGGCTATACGCTTTCTTT
J: TRBJ1-3; D: TRBD1; V: TRBV13; size: -; CDR3: CASSLGLIQGSGNTIYF; DNA: TGTGCCAGCAGCTTAGGCCTGATACAGGGGTCTGGAAACACCATATATTTT
J: TRBJ2-3; D: TRBD2; V: TRBV28; size: -; CDR3: CASSPRGAERTDTQYF; DNA: TGTGCCAGCAGTCCGCGGGGGGCCGAGAGGACAGATACGCAGTATTTT
J: TRBJ2-7; D: TRBD1; V: TRBV19; size: few; CDR3: CASTRGQGYEQYF; DNA: TGTGCCAGTACCCGAGGACAGGGCTACGAGCAGTACTTC
J: TRBJ1-1; D: TRBD1; V: TRBV28; size: few; CDR3: CASSFQGARNTEAFF; DNA: TGTGCCAGCAGTTTTCAGGGGGCCCGGAACACTGAAGCTTTCTTT
J: TRBJ2-2; D: -; V: TRBV30; size: -; CDR3: CAWNRVANTGELFF; DNA: TGTGCCTGGAACCGTGTAGCGAACACCGGGGAGCTGTTTTTT
J: TRBJ1-1; D: -; V: TRBV10-1; size: -; CDR3: CASSEQGPGTEAFF; DNA: TGCGCCAGCAGTGAGCAGGGGCCGGGGACTGAAGCTTTCTTT
J: TRBJ2-3; D: -; V: TRBV5-4; size: -; CDR3: CASQNPKASTDTQYF; DNA: TGTGCCAGCCAAAACCCGAAGGCTAGCACAGATACGCAGTATTTT
J: TRBJ2-1; D: -; V: TRBV7-2; size: -; CDR3: CASSSDENSYNEQFF; DNA: TGTGCCAGCAGCTCGGACGAGAACTCCTACAATGAGCAGTTCTTC
J: TRBJ2-1; D: -; V: TRBV30; size: -; CDR3: CAWSRGNEQFF; DNA: TGTGCCTGGAGTAGAGGGAATGAGCAGTTCTTC
J: TRBJ2-1; D: TRBD1; V: TRBV28; size: once; CDR3: CASSLVPGQGFVGNEQFF; DNA: TGTGCCAGCAGTTTAGTCCCGGGACAGGGTTTTGTTGGCAATGAGCAGTTCTTC
J: TRBJ1-5; D: TRBD1; V: TRBV6-1; size: -; CDR3: CASNRPTGAQPQHF; DNA: TGTGCCAGCAACCGCCCTACAGGGGCCCAGCCCCAGCATTTT
J: TRBJ2-3; D: -; V: TRBV28; size: -; CDR3: CASRQGGTVSTDTQYF; DNA: TGTGCCAGCAGACAAGGGGGGACAGTTAGCACAGATACGCAGTATTTT
J: TRBJ2-2; D: -; V: TRBV6-4; size: -; CDR3: CASSVSINTGELFF; DNA: TGTGCCAGCAGTGTCTCCATTAACACCGGGGAGCTGTTTTTT
J: TRBJ2-7; D: -; V: TRBV9; size: once; CDR3: CASSIGGISYEQYF; DNA: TGTGCCAGCAGCATAGGGGGGATCTCCTACGAGCAGTACTTC
J: TRBJ2-7; D: -; V: TRBV10-3; size: -; CDR3: CAIEDGTYEQYF; DNA: TGTGCCATCGAGGACGGCACCTACGAGCAGTACTTC
J: TRBJ2-7; D: -; V: TRBV7-9; size: -; CDR3: CASSLELQYEQYF; DNA: TGTGCCAGCAGCTTAGAGCTCCAATACGAGCAGTACTTC
J: TRBJ2-2; D: -; V: TRBV28; size: -; CDR3: CASSTRTFQLGELFF; DNA: TGTGCCAGCAGTACCCGGACTTTCCAGTTAGGGGAGCTGTTTTTT
J: TRBJ2-4; D: -; V: TRBV7-2; size: -; CDR3: CASSPKTGLKNIQYF; DNA: TGTGCCAGCAGCCCGAAAACAGGGCTCAAAAACATTCAGTACTTC
J: TRBJ1-1; D: -; V: TRBV11-1; size: -; CDR3: CASSLGMNTEAFF; DNA: TGTGCCAGCAGCTTAGGAATGAACACTGAAGCTTTCTTT
J: TRBJ2-2; D: -; V: TRBV27; size: -; CDR3: CASRDGSTNTGELFF; DNA: TGTGCCAGTCGGGACGGATCCACGAACACCGGGGAGCTGTTTTTT
J: TRBJ2-5; D: -; V: TRBV27; size: -; CDR3: CASSLGTPDGETQYF; DNA: TGTGCCAGCAGTCTGGGTACCCCGGATGGGGAGACCCAGTACTTC
J: TRBJ2-7; D: TRBD2; V: TRBV7-2; size: -; CDR3: CASSFTSGSTYEQYF; DNA: TGTGCCAGCAGCTTTACTAGCGGGAGCACCTACGAGCAGTACTTC
J: TRBJ1-4; D: -; V: TRBV5-5; size: -; CDR3: CASRRVATNEKLFF; DNA: TGTGCCAGCAGGCGGGTTGCAACTAATGAAAAACTGTTTTTT
J: TRBJ1-5; D: -; V: TRBV19; size: -; CDR3: CASSITIMSNQPQHF; DNA: TGTGCCAGTAGTATAACCATTATGAGCAATCAGCCCCAGCATTTT
J: TRBJ1-6; D: -; V: TRBV5-1; size: -; CDR3: CASSPGQNSPLHF; DNA: TGCGCCAGCAGCCCGGGACAAAATTCACCCCTCCACTTT
J: TRBJ1-4; D: -; V: TRBV19; size: -; CDR3: CASSIRAGGGEKLFF; DNA: TGTGCCAGTAGTATTCGGGCAGGCGGGGGTGAAAAACTGTTTTTT
J: TRBJ1-6; D: -; V: TRBV30; size: -; CDR3: CAWRRGDSSYNSPLHF; DNA: TGTGCCTGGAGGCGGGGGGATAGCTCCTATAATTCACCCCTCCACTTT
J: TRBJ2-5; D: TRBD2; V: TRBV19; size: -; CDR3: CACGSAGETQYF; DNA: TGTGCTTGTGGATCAGCGGGGGAGACCCAGTACTTC
J: TRBJ1-1; D: -; V: TRBV29-1; size: -; CDR3: CSVAGQTRTEAFF; DNA: TGCAGCGTTGCTGGTCAGACTAGAACTGAAGCTTTCTTT
J: TRBJ2-5; D: TRBD1; V: TRBV19; size: -; CDR3: CASSFMGQGSETQYF; DNA: TGTGCCAGTAGTTTCATGGGACAGGGTTCGGAGACCCAGTACTTC
J: TRBJ1-2; D: TRBD1; V: TRBV7-6; size: -; CDR3: CASNPGQGDYGYTF; DNA: TGTGCCAGCAACCCCGGACAGGGGGATTATGGCTACACCTTC
J: TRBJ2-6; D: -; V: TRBV5-1; size: -; CDR3: CASTTGQSPSGANVLTF; DNA: TGCGCCAGTACGACCGGACAGTCCCCTTCTGGGGCCAACGTCCTGACTTTC
J: TRBJ2-3; D: -; V: TRBV10-3; size: -; CDR3: CAISEYVLTSIDTQYF; DNA: TGTGCCATCAGTGAGTATGTGCTGACCAGCATAGATACGCAGTATTTT
J: TRBJ2-7; D: -; V: TRBV9; size: -; CDR3: CASSEGPGKTYEQYF; DNA: TGTGCCAGCAGCGAGGGCCCCGGGAAGACCTACGAGCAGTACTTC
J: TRBJ1-4; D: -; V: TRBV30; size: -; CDR3: CAWSVLIWGKLFF; DNA: TGTGCCTGGAGTGTACTGATCTGGGGAAAACTGTTTTTT
J: TRBJ1-1; D: -; V: TRBV5-5; size: -; CDR3: CASTWNTEAFF; DNA: TGTGCCAGCACCTGGAACACTGAAGCTTTCTTT
J: TRBJ1-4; D: -; V: TRBV19; size: -; CDR3: CASRSQGSSANEKLFF; DNA: TGTGCCAGTAGGTCACAGGGATCCTCCGCTAATGAAAAACTGTTTTTT
J: TRBJ2-7; D: TRBD1; V: TRBV27; size: -; CDR3: CASSFGTGTSGEQYF; DNA: TGTGCCAGCAGTTTTGGGACAGGGACTTCGGGCGAGCAGTACTTC
J: TRBJ2-2; D: -; V: TRBV27; size: -; CDR3: CASSYSVSPGELFF; DNA: TGTGCCAGCAGTTATTCGGTGTCTCCCGGGGAGCTGTTTTTT
J: TRBJ2-2; D: -; V: TRBV2; size: once; CDR3: CASKNYGELFF; DNA: TGTGCCAGCAAGAATTACGGGGAGCTGTTTTTT